The clone carrying this T cell receptor beta chain turned up a few times. As yet, its antigen is unknown. The CDR3 contains 13 residues. Germline CDR1 is SQVTM and CDR2 is ANQGSEA. V was shortened by 1 base and J by 3 bases, with 9 bases between the two germline ends. This entry comes from a study of blood T cells in healthy people across ages. Alongside a J-beta primer mix, a sample-barcoded 5' primer served in a second PCR lasting 7 to 11 cycles. TCRdb reprocessed the 5' RACE reads with MiXCR, giving one entry per CDR3 protein. Among 540,000 or so distinct CDR3 sequences listed, 40% to 55% were seen once. General study points: Estimates drawn from one million T cells were deemed to understate diversity.

The sequence was collected from a man older than 75 in good health. Sequenced: blood. The chain employs TRBV29-1 and TRBJ1-2, with D perhaps matching TRBD1 (6 bases). CDR3 sequence: CSVEGGRHYGYTF. The CDR3 DNA reads TGCAGCGTTGAAGGGGGGCGACACTATGGCTACACCTTC. Using reference TRBV29-1 and TRBJ1-2 for the parts outside the CDR3, the full variable domain is SAVISQKPSRDICQRGTSLTIQCQVDSQVTMMFWYRQQPGQSLTLIATANQGSEATYESGFVIDKFPISRPNLTFSTLTVSNMSPEDSSIYLCSVEGGRHYGYTFGSGTRLTVV.